These 21 T cell receptor beta chains were all obtained from the same sample, sequenced in a study of cytomegalovirus exposure and HLA in healthy donors. Use of 60 Vbeta and 13 Jbeta primers characterized the PCR. Data came from immunoSEQ multiplex PCR; TCRdb stores just in-frame clones and leaves some out. The data show around 100,000 clones, with approximately 80% seen just once and 2.5% to 3.5% held by the top ten. Sequences were obtained from PBMCs. All receptors derive from a woman younger than 35 in good health and CMV-seropositive.

This clone was counted a few times. V is TRBV9 and J is TRBJ1-4, with D tentatively TRBD1 (5 bases). CDR3 length: 16 residues. Trimming stripped 0 bases from V and 7 bases from J, with 16 bases between. The germline CDR1 and CDR2 sequences are SGDLS and YYNGEE. This CDR3 is CASSVAAGPRGEKLFF. The CDR3 coding sequence is TGTGCCAGCAGCGTAGCCGCGGGGCCCCGGGGTGAAAAACTGTTTTTT.

This clone was seen a few times. This sequence joins TRBV27 and TRBJ1-1; weak D call: TRBD1 (5 bases). Trimming stripped 5 bases from V and 7 bases from J, with 14 bases between. Germline V lookup: CDR1 MNHEY, CDR2 SMNVEV (reference sequence). CDR3 size: 13 residues. The CDR3 sequence: CASSPRGGVEAFF. The DNA for the CDR3 is TGTGCCAGCAGTCCCCGGGGAGGGGTTGAAGCTTTCTTT.

V usage is TRBV19 and J usage is TRBJ2-3; TRBD1 matches 7 bases. Germline assignment: CDR1 LNHDA and CDR2 SQIVND (reference sequence). The CDR3 runs to 13 residues. After removal of 3 bases from V and 5 bases from J, the junction contained 2 bases not matched to a gene. CDR3 in DNA: TGTGCCAGTAGTATTACAGGGGAAGATACGCAGTATTTT. Protein: CASSITGEDTQYF.

Notes on this clone: One end of the junction fails to match germline, which may point to a read error. The V call is TRBV5-4, the J call TRBJ2-7; 7 bases are shared with TRBD1. In germline, CDR1 is SGHNT, CDR2 YYREEE (reference sequence). CDR3 length: 12 amino acids. CDR3 protein: CASSSVLGQLTF. CDR3 DNA sequence: TGTGCCAGCAGTTCCGTACTGGGACAGCTCACCTTC.

The chain links TRBV13 to TRBJ2-1; 10 bases line up with TRBD2. V gave up 4 bases and J gave up 4 bases; unmatched junction bases: 10. Germline CDR1 is PRHDT and CDR2 is FYEKMQ (reference sequence). This CDR3 region has 17 residues. The CDR3 reads CASSSPGAGGLYNEQFF. In DNA form, the CDR3 reads TGTGCCAGCAGCTCCCCGGGAGCGGGAGGGCTTTACAATGAGCAGTTCTTC.

Regarding this clone: Other DNA sequences in this sample translate to the same CDR3. The CDR3 region has the DNA TGTGCCAGCAGTCTAACATTAGCGCCGGGCCTGTACTTC. Translation: CASSLTLAPGLYF. The chain has TRBV28 and TRBJ2-7; D may be TRBD2 (5 bases). Germline V gene lookup returns CDR1 MDHEN and CDR2 SYDVKM. This CDR3 spans 13 amino acids. The V and J ends lost 5 bases and 12 bases respectively, with 20 bases between them.

Only one count was recorded for this clone. The chain joins TRBV27 to TRBJ2-1; 10 bases line up with TRBD2. Trimming at V came to 4 bases and at J to 4 bases, leaving 13 bases not matched to a gene. This CDR3 contains 18 residues. CDR1 is MNHEY and CDR2 is SMNVEV in the germline V gene (reference sequence). Written as DNA, the CDR3 is TGTGCCAGCAGTTATGGAGGGCTAGCGGGAGCATGGTACAATGAGCAGTTCTTC. This encodes CASSYGGLAGAWYNEQFF.

The chain couples TRBV5-1 to TRBJ1-4; TRBD1 aligns across 8 bases. The CDR3 spans 14 residues. Germline CDR1 is SGHRS and CDR2 is YFSETQ. V dropped 5 bases and J dropped 16; count of bases not matched to a gene: 16. The CDR3, as DNA: TGCGCCAGCAGAGCTGGACAGGGCGATAGGGAAGCGTTTTTT. Its translation: CASRAGQGDREAFF.

This clone was counted only a few times. This chain links TRBV5-1 with TRBJ1-1; TRBD1 matches at 7 bases. Germline CDR1 and CDR2: SGHRS and YFSETQ. V gave up 0 bases and J gave up 6 bases; unmatched junction bases: 2. The CDR3 is 13 residues long. The DNA of the CDR3 is TGCGCCAGCAGCTTGGGACAGGGTTCTGAAGCTTTCTTT. Its protein is CASSLGQGSEAFF. Using reference TRBV5-1 and TRBJ1-1 for the parts outside the CDR3, the full variable domain is KAGVTQTPRYLIKTRGQQVTLSCSPISGHRSVSWYQQTPGQGLQFLFEYFSETQRNKGNFPGRFSGRQFSNSRSEMNVSTLELGDSALYLCASSLGQGSEAFFGQGTRLTVV.

This clone was detected a few times. The chain uses TRBV7-2 and TRBJ2-1, with a possible D match to TRBD2 (6 bases). Germline V gives CDR1 SGHTA, CDR2 FQGNSA. CDR3 length: 13 residues. The ends were cut back, 5 bases at V and 12 bases at J, with 17 bases in the middle. DNA for the CDR3: TGTGCCAGCAGCCTAGGTAGCGGCCGGGGGCAGTTCTTC. This gives the protein CASSLGSGRGQFF.

The chain recombines TRBV5-4 with TRBJ1-4; D is unresolved. CDR1 is SGHNT and CDR2 is YYREEE in the germline V gene (reference sequence). The CDR3 is 15 amino acids. The V end was cut by 0 bases, the J end by 10 bases, with 16 bases between. The CDR3 spells CASSLEPEIGGKLFF. The CDR3 DNA follows: TGTGCCAGCAGCTTGGAGCCCGAGATTGGCGGAAAACTGTTTTTT.

The J gene is TRBJ2-7, the V gene TRBV4-1; D possibly corresponds to TRBD2 (6 bases). Trimming removed 1 base from V and 4 bases from J, with 14 bases in between. Germline V gene sequence: CDR1 MGHRA, CDR2 YSYEKL. This CDR3 comprises 15 residues. The CDR3 spells CASSQAASERYEQYF. CDR3 sequence (DNA): TGCGCCAGCAGCCAAGCGGCTAGCGAACGATACGAGCAGTACTTC.

The chain recombines TRBV6-5 with TRBJ1-5; D gene unclear. V was pared by 0 bases and J by 6 bases, with 12 bases between. CDR3 length: 15 residues. Germline loops: CDR1 MNHEY, CDR2 SVGAGI. For the CDR3, the DNA is TGTGCCAGCAGTTACTCGAGCCGGGTCCGTCAGCCCCAGCATTTT. It is translated as CASSYSSRVRQPQHF.

This chain uses TRBV4-1 with TRBJ2-1; the D gene is possibly TRBD2 (7 bases). This CDR3 comprises 17 residues. V lost 1 base to trimming and J lost 4 bases, with 17 bases between them. Germline lookup yields CDR1 MGHRA and CDR2 YSYEKL. As DNA, the CDR3 is TGCGCCAGCAGCCAAGGGGGGGCGCGGGAGCGGTACAATGAGCAGTTCTTC. It is translated as CASSQGGARERYNEQFF.

This clone was picked up one time. V gene TRBV19 combines with J gene TRBJ2-5; the D gene is possibly TRBD2 (6 bases). From germline, CDR1 is LNHDA and CDR2 SQIVND (reference sequence). The CDR3 runs 14 residues. V gave up 1 base and J gave up 1 base, with 7 bases separating them. The CDR3 DNA is TGTGCCAGTAGTATAGCGGGAGCCCAAGAGACCCAGTACTTC. Translated, it gives CASSIAGAQETQYF.

This chain uses TRBV15 with TRBJ2-1; 10 nucleotides match TRBD2. CDR1 and CDR2 from the germline V gene are LNHNV and YYDKDF (reference sequence). V trimming: 3 bases; J trimming: 4 bases; junction bases outside the gene matches: 3. This CDR3 has 15 amino acids. The CDR3 here is CATSSGLAAYNEQFF. Here the CDR3 DNA reads TGTGCCACCAGCAGTGGACTAGCGGCTTACAATGAGCAGTTCTTC.

V is TRBV9 and J is TRBJ1-1; weak D call: TRBD1 (6 bases). The CDR3 spans 14 residues. CDR1 is SGDLS, CDR2 YYNGEE, per germline. V was pared by 2 bases and J by 3 bases, with 11 bases between. This CDR3 is CASSVDSGDTEAFF. The CDR3 nucleotides read TGTGCCAGCAGCGTGGACAGCGGGGACACTGAAGCTTTCTTT.

The chain is built from TRBV11-3 and TRBJ2-1, with D possibly being TRBD1 (5 bases). V was pared by 4 bases and J by 8 bases, with 21 bases between. The CDR3 is 16 residues long. Germline-derived CDR1 and CDR2 are SGHNT and YENEEA. In DNA, the CDR3 is TGTGCCAGCAGCTCATACCTTCGGGCAGGGTCTGATGAGCAGTTCTTC. Encoded protein: CASSSYLRAGSDEQFF.

This clone appeared a few times. The chain couples TRBV6-6 to TRBJ1-1; 7 nucleotides line up with TRBD1. Trimming at V came to 0 bases and at J to 1 base, leaving 5 bases not matched to a gene. The length of the CDR3 is 16 residues. Germline CDR1 and CDR2: MNHNY and SVGAGI (reference sequence). The CDR3 nucleotides are TGTGCCAGCAGTTACTCCGACAGGGCGAGGAACACTGAAGCTTTCTTT. Protein product: CASSYSDRARNTEAFF.

The V gene is TRBV6-1, the J gene TRBJ2-3; 8 bases are shared with TRBD2. The V and J ends lost 8 bases and 1 base, in that order; junction bases with no gene match: 8. The CDR3 loop spans 15 amino acids. The germline V gene has CDR1 MNHNS and CDR2 SASEGT. The CDR3 DNA sequence: TGTGCCAGCGGAATAGCGGGAATCGGCACAGATACGCAGTATTTT. Translating gives CASGIAGIGTDTQYF.

The chain has TRBV7-3 and TRBJ2-5; D may be TRBD1 (6 bases). The length of the CDR3 is 13 residues. The germline V gene has CDR1 SGHTA and CDR2 FQGTGA. V was shortened by 5 bases and J by 2 bases, with 9 bases between the two germline ends. CDR3 coding DNA: TGTGCCAGCAGCGCAGGACAGCAAGAGACCCAGTACTTC. It encodes CASSAGQQETQYF.